Sequencing of this T cell receptor beta chain was carried out in a study of human T cells and chemical hapten exposure (dated by TCRdb to the early 2020s). Some background on the complete study: The libraries were sequenced as a pool, and the TCR yield per sample differed mostly because of small variations in library volumes within the pool. The study tracked peripheral blood TCR repertoire changes in vivo during primary and secondary sensitization to the hapten diphenylcyclopropenone (DPC) in alopecia patients. Both TCR alpha and TCR beta chains were sequenced from each blood RNA sample.

Overall results and qualifications from the work: Repeated subsampling changed both the strength of the expansion versus patch-test correlation and the threshold at which that correlation became significant. No change with DPC sensitization was found in the number of TCRs above 1 in 1000 frequency, and no evidence of global repertoire structure alterations was found.

According to the study, the label for this sample's time point signals: healthy volunteer bleed at 2 weeks. Unfractionated whole blood was collected in Tempus Blood RNA tubes, and total RNA was extracted from that blood. Four or five healthy volunteers acted as controls for TCR sequencing and had blood drawn at day 0, 2 weeks and 6 weeks. Libraries were constructed by RACE. The run used a NextSeq 500. During library preparation, unique molecular identifiers were attached to individual cDNA molecules so that TCRs could be counted in a quantitative, reproducible way. The authors' analysis ran thus. A median of around 100,000 TCRs per sample was observed, with a range of about 20,000 to 690,600. V, J and CDR3 annotation of the TCR reads was performed with the Decombinator software suite. For the PS versus PT1 abundance plots, all samples were subsampled to the same number of TCRs (28,000). TCRs were defined as expanded if absent before sensitization and observed at least eight times at the 2-week time point. TCRdb applied fastp at Q25 and MiXCR to the public reads, then kept only in-frame beta chains. Entries that share a CDR3 protein sequence are merged under the most common genes and DNA. These V and J calls derive from TCRdb rather than the authors' analysis. Within this sample are about 31,000 distinct CDR3 sequences, with around 7% of them counted one time only. The leading ten clones occupy approximately 9.8% of the sample.

This clonotype occurred a few times. Its antigen remains undetermined. Qualities for individual bases were not recorded, and no much larger clone is one base off. The V and J ends are trimmed by 7 bases and 3 bases, leaving 16 bases between them. From the cysteine through the phenylalanine, the CDR3 covers 15 amino acids. Only CDR3 DNA is held: 45 bases, read in frame from base 1. CDR1 and CDR2 are drawn from the germline V gene: MNHEY, SVGAGI. The sequenced sample consisted of whole blood. The sequence derives from a human donor in good health. Some clones in this sample may be carry-over from other donors' samples. This chain joins TRBV6-5 to TRBJ1-3; the D gene is not confidently resolved. CDR3 reads: CASMRQSPFGNTIYF. The bases read TGTGCCAGCATGAGGCAAAGCCCTTTTGGAAACACCATATATTTT.